This T cell receptor (beta chain) was profiled in a study of blood T cells in healthy people across ages. This CDR3 spans 11 amino acids. Deletions cut 5 bases from V and 11 bases from J, with 10 bases between. The V gene's germline CDR1 is SNHLY and CDR2 FYNNEI. Primers used in a second PCR of roughly 6 to 11 cycles were a sample-barcoded 5' primer and a J-beta primer mix. TCRdb reprocessed the 5' RACE reads via MiXCR and lists one record per CDR3 protein. There are over 1,500,000 distinct CDR3 sequences in the sample; about 49% occur only once, and more than 2% lies in the top ten. Sample: blood. The source is a woman aged 40 to 55 in good health. The chain carries TRBV2 and TRBJ2-1; D is unresolved. DNA of the CDR3: TGTGCCAGCAGTCTACTCGGGCAGCAGTTCTTC. It specifies CASSLLGQQFF. Full variable domain (missing parts from reference TRBV2 and TRBJ2-1): EPEVTQTPSHQVTQMGQEVILRCVPISNHLYFYWYRQILGQKVEFLVSFYNNEISEKSEIFDDQFSVERPDGSNFTLKIRSTKLEDSAMYFCASSLLGQQFFGPGTRLTVL.